These 19 T cell receptor beta chains were all obtained from the same sample, sequenced in a study of tumor-infiltrating lymphocytes in primary liver carcinoma. Total RNA (approximately 500 ng) served as template for TCR beta cDNA synthesis primed by a constant-region primer. Researchers made the TCR beta libraries by running three nested multiplex PCR rounds with slightly modified ARM-PCR. In the first two PCR rounds, TRBV1-TRBV30 forward primers were paired with a C-beta reverse primer, and each round lasted 10 cycles. MiXCR was run by TCRdb on the multiplex PCR reads, yielding one entry per CDR3 protein. The table has about 110,000 distinct CDR3 sequences, 65% seen once; the top ten hold roughly 8.8%. Each 20-30 mg portion of unsorted bulk tissue served as the source for co-extraction of RNA and DNA. Sequencing was performed on liver tumor tissue from sampling region 1. Described subset: tumor region T1, superior pole. The receptors shown here come from a woman aged 55-75 years with primary liver carcinoma and hepatitis B virus infection.

This clonotype has a single count. A read error is likely, as this CDR3 ends without the conserved phenylalanine or tryptophan. The V call is TRBV29-1, the J call TRBJ2-1; tentatively, D is TRBD2 (6 bases). The CDR3 loop spans 17 amino acids. Germline-derived CDR1 and CDR2 are SQVTM and ANQGSEA. CDR3 sequence reads: CSDEGVGGESPYNEQFV. The CDR3 nucleotides are TGCAGCGATGAAGGGGTCGGCGGGGAGAGCCCCTACAATGAGCAGTTCGTC.

Comments on this clonotype: At one boundary the junction diverges from the germline segment, which might be a read error. The chain recombines TRBV6-1 with TRBJ2-1; D possibly matches TRBD1 or TRBD2 (5 bases each). The germline gives CDR1 MNHNS, CDR2 SASEGT. The CDR3 has 13 residues. The chain's CDR3 is CTSSGDLQNEQFF. The CDR3 DNA reads as TGTACCAGCAGTGGGGACCTCCAAAATGAGCAGTTCTTC.

Of note for this clonotype: A read error may be the cause here, since a much bigger clone is one base away. The chain joins TRBV29-1 to TRBJ1-1; TRBD1 aligns across 10 bases. In germline, CDR1 is SQVTM, CDR2 ANQGSEA. CDR3 size: 15 residues. The CDR3 protein is CSVAGTGVGNTETFF. The CDR3 DNA sequence: TGCAGCGTGGCCGGGACAGGGGTGGGGAACACTGAAACTTTCTTT.

As for this clonotype: This likely comes from a read error, as the CDR3 has no conserved phenylalanine or tryptophan at its end. This chain links TRBV28 with TRBJ2-5; the D gene is possibly TRBD1 (5 bases). This CDR3 is built from 14 residues. Germline V CDR1 and CDR2: MDHEN, SYDVKM. V lost 5 bases and J 6 bases, leaving 16 bases between the germline ends. Here the CDR3 reads CASSNPWGMKTQYI. CDR3 DNA: TGTGCCAGCAGTAACCCATGGGGCATGAAGACCCAGTACATC.

With respect to this clonotype: The junction does not match germline at one end; this may be a read error. The V call is TRBV6-6, the J call TRBJ1-5, with 7 bases matching TRBD1. The CDR3 contains 15 residues. Germline assignment: CDR1 MNHNY and CDR2 SVGAGI (reference sequence). CDR3 DNA: TGTACCAGCAGTTTCAGACAGGGTAGCAATCAGCCCCAGCATTTT. Amino acids: CTSSFRQGSNQPQHF.

This chain uses TRBV20-1 with TRBJ2-6; no clear D. Germline assignment: CDR1 DFQATT and CDR2 SNEGSKA (reference sequence). V was clipped by 0 bases and J by 9 bases, with 15 bases between them. The CDR3 contains 15 residues. CDR3 nucleotides: TGCAGTGCTAGAGATAGAAGTTCCGTACACAACGTCCTGACTTTC. This translates into CSARDRSSVHNVLTF.

Ten or more counts support this clonotype. The chain uses TRBV29-1 and TRBJ2-5; no clear D. V was pared by 5 bases and J by 5 bases, with 9 bases between. This CDR3 has 11 amino acids. Germline V gene lookup returns CDR1 SQVTM and CDR2 ANQGSEA. The CDR3 region has the DNA TGCAGCGTTTACGGGCTTGAGACCCAGTACTTC. This codes for CSVYGLETQYF.

Regarding this clonotype: The conserved phenylalanine or tryptophan is not found at the CDR3 terminus, so this likely reflects a read error. This rearrangement joins TRBV11-2 to TRBJ2-5; 7 nucleotides agree with TRBD2. Germline lookup yields CDR1 SGHAT and CDR2 FQNNGV. The CDR3 is made up of 17 amino acids. Here the CDR3 DNA reads TGTGCCAACAGCTTTTCCGTAGCGGGCAGGTACCAAGAGACCCAGTACCTC. Its translation is CANSFSVAGRYQETQYL.

This clonotype was recorded a few times. With a much larger clone just one base away, this may be a read error. Since no conserved phenylalanine or tryptophan closes the CDR3, a read error is the likely cause. The chain uses TRBV29-1 and TRBJ2-7; D not certain. The CDR3 has 12 amino acids. Germline assignment: CDR1 SQVTM and CDR2 ANQGSEA. The ends were cut back, 1 base at V and 2 bases at J, with 6 bases in the middle. CDR3 nucleotide sequence: TGCAGCGTTGAAGCCCAACCCTACGAGCAGTACTTA. Translation: CSVEAQPYEQYL.

Concerning this clonotype itself: A read error may be the cause here, since a much bigger clone is one base away. The chain is built from TRBV7-9 and TRBJ2-1; TRBD2 matches 9 bases. The length of the CDR3 is 14 residues. Per the germline V gene, CDR1 is SEHNR and CDR2 is FQNEAQ (reference sequence). For the CDR3, the DNA is TGTGCCAGCAGCTGGATAGCGGGAGCATATGATCAGTTCTTC. Translation: CASSWIAGAYDQFF.

Note on this clonotype: At one boundary the junction diverges from the germline segment, which might be a read error. V and J are TRBV11-2 and TRBJ2-3, with 7 bases fitting TRBD2. There are 16 residues in the CDR3. CDR1 is SGHAT, CDR2 FQNNGV, per germline. The CDR3: CVSSLDWSGGGDTQYF. The CDR3 DNA reads TGTGTCAGCAGCTTAGACTGGTCGGGAGGAGGAGATACGCAGTATTTT.

This clonotype has a single count. A read error may account for a junction end that differs from germline. The chain employs TRBV11-2 and TRBJ2-1, with 8 positions matching TRBD2. Germline assignment: CDR1 SGHAT and CDR2 FQNNGV. This CDR3 has 14 amino acids. CDR3 nucleotide sequence: TGTGCCAGCAGCCCCCCGGGGATAGCGGGGAAGCACTTCTTC. Translation gives CASSPPGIAGKHFF.

As concerns this clonotype: It may be a read error: a sequence one base away is much more abundant. The CDR3 nucleotides read TGTGCCAGCAGCCCCGGGGCTAGCGGGAGGGCCGGTGACGGGGAGCTGTGTTTT. The encoded protein is CASSPGASGRAGDGELCF. The chain combines TRBV4-2 with TRBJ2-2; 12 positions match TRBD2. The CDR3 consists of 18 residues. Germline CDR1 reads LGHNA; CDR2 reads YNFKEQ.

The chain combines TRBV5-4 with TRBJ2-5; TRBD1 aligns across 8 bases. V lost 4 bases, J lost 2 bases, and 7 bases stayed unmatched. Germline-derived CDR1 and CDR2 are SGHNT and YYREEE (reference sequence). The CDR3 runs 15 residues. In DNA form, the CDR3 reads TGTGCCAGCAGCCCAAGGACAGGGCCGCAAGAGACCCAGTACTTC. It translates to CASSPRTGPQETQYF.

This clonotype was counted ten times or more. V gene TRBV12-3 or TRBV12-4 combines with J gene TRBJ1-6; 9 bases map to TRBD1. After removal of 3 bases from V and 7 bases from J, the junction contained 4 bases not matched to a gene. This CDR3 is 15 amino acids long. The CDR3 sequence: CASSFRQGGNSPLHF. CDR3 nucleotide sequence: TGTGCCAGCAGTTTTCGACAGGGGGGCAATTCACCCCTCCACTTT.

As regards this clonotype: The conserved closing phenylalanine or tryptophan is absent in this CDR3, likely reflecting a read error. Because the CDR3's place on the DNA is in doubt, the DNA is left out and the CDR3 is given as listed by TCRdb. The chain has TRBV10-3 and TRBJ2-5. The germline V gene has CDR1 ENHRY and CDR2 SYGVKD. The CDR3 is 13 residues long, ends included. CDR3 region: CAITVRLQETQYL.

This clonotype was counted many times. J is TRBJ2-1 and V is TRBV12-3 or TRBV12-4; the match to TRBD2 covers 12 bases. The CDR3 consists of 18 residues. V lost 5 bases to trimming and J lost 0 bases; unmatched junction nucleotides: 8. CDR3 protein: CASSPGLAGSSSYNEQFF. The CDR3 nucleotides are TGTGCCAGCAGTCCCGGACTAGCGGGGTCAAGCTCCTACAATGAGCAGTTCTTC.

A word on this clonotype: Its ends do not fully match the called genes, so a read error is possible. The V gene is TRBV7-8, the J gene TRBJ1-5; D ambiguous. Germline values: CDR1 SGHVS, CDR2 FQNEAQ. The CDR3 runs 15 residues. CDR3 sequence reads: CASSLSEQVGQLQHF. The CDR3 DNA reads as TGTGCCAGCAGCTTATCGGAACAAGTTGGCCAGCTCCAGCATTTT.

Points on this clonotype: One end of the junction varies from germline; a read error may be responsible. The chain carries TRBV7-8 and TRBJ1-2; D not certain. Germline lookup yields CDR1 SGHVS and CDR2 FQNEAQ. The CDR3 has 13 residues. The CDR3 loop reads CVSSLTPFYGYTF. The CDR3 DNA sequence: TGTGTCAGCAGCTTAACCCCTTTCTATGGCTACACCTTC.